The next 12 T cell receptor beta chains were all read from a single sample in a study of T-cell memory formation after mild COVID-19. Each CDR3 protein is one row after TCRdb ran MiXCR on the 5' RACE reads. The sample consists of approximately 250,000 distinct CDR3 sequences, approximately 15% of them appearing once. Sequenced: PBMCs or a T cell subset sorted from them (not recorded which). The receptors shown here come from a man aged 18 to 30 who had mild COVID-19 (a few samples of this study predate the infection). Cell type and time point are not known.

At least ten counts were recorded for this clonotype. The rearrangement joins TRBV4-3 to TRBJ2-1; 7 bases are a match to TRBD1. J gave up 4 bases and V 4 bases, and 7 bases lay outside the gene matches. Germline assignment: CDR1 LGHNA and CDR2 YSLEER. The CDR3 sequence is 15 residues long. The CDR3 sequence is CASSPGTANYNEQFF. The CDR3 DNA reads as TGCGCCAGCAGCCCAGGGACAGCAAATTACAATGAGCAGTTCTTC.

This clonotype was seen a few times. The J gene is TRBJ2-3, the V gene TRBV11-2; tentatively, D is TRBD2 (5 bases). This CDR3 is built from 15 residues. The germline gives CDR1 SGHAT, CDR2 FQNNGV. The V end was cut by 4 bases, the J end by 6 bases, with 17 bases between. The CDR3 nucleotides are TGTGCCAGCAGCTCCCGAGGCCTGGGGAGCGATACGCAGTATTTT. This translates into CASSSRGLGSDTQYF.

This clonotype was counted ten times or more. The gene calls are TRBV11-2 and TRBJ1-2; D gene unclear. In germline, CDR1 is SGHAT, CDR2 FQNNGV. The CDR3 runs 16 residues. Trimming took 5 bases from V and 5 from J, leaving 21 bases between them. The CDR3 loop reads CASSPLVSGRGYGYTF. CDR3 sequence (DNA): TGTGCCAGCAGCCCCTTGGTGAGCGGGCGCGGTTATGGCTACACCTTC.

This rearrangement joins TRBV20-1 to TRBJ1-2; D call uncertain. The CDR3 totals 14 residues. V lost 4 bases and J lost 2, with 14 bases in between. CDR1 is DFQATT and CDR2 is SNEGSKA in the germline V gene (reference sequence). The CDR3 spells CSANREPMNYGYTF. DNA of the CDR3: TGCAGTGCTAATAGGGAACCGATGAACTATGGCTACACCTTC.

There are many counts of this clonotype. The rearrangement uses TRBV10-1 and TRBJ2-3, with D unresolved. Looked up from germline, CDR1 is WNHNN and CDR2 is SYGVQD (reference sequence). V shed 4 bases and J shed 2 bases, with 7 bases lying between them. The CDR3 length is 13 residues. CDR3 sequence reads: CASSAGLTDTQYF. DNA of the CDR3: TGCGCCAGCAGTGCCGGTCTCACAGATACGCAGTATTTT.

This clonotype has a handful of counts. The CDR3 spells CASSEVGHLTEAFF. As DNA, the CDR3 is TGTGCCAGCAGCGAGGTGGGACACCTCACTGAAGCTTTCTTT. V and J are TRBV7-8 and TRBJ1-1, with D perhaps matching TRBD1 (6 bases). Trimming cost V 5 bases and J 4 bases, with 14 bases left between them. Germline loops: CDR1 SGHVS, CDR2 FQNEAQ. The CDR3 length is 14 residues.

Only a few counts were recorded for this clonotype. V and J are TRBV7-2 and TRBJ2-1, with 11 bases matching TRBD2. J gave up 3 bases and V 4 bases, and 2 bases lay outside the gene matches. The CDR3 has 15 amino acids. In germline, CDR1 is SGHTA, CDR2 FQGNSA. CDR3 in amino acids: CASSSSGGFYNEQFF. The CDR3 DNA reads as TGTGCCAGCAGCTCTAGCGGGGGGTTCTACAATGAGCAGTTCTTC.

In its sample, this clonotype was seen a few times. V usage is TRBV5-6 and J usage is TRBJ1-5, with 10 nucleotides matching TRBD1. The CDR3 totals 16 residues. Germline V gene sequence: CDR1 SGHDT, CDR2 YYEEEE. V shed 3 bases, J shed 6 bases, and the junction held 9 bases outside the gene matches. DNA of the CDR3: TGTGCCAGCAGCTGGGGTGACAGGGGGCGCGTTCAGCCCCAGCATTTT. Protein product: CASSWGDRGRVQPQHF.

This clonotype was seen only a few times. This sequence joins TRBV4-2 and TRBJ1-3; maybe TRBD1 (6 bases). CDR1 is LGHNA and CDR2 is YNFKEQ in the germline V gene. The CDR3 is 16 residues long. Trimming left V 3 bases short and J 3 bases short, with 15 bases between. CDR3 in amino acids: CASSHILGGGGNTIYF. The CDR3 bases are TGTGCCAGCAGCCATATTCTGGGGGGCGGTGGAAACACCATATATTTT.

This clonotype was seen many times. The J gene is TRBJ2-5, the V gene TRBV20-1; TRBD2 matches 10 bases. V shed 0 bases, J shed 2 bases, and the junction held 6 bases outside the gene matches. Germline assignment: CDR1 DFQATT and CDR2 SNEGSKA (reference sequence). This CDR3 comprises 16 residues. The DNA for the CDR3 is TGCAGTGCTAGAGATCCGCCTAGCGGGGGACAAGAGACCCAGTACTTC. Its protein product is CSARDPPSGGQETQYF.

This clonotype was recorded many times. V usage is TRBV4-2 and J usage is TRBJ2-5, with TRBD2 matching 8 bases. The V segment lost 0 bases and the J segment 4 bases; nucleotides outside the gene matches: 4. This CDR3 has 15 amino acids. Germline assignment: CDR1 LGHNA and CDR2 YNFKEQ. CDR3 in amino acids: CASSQDRGGPETQYF. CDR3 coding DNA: TGTGCCAGCAGCCAAGATCGGGGGGGGCCAGAGACCCAGTACTTC.

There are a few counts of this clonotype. The CDR3 DNA follows: TGTGCCAGCAGCTTAGGGCAGCCCTCAGATACGCAGTATTTT. As protein: CASSLGQPSDTQYF. V is TRBV11-3 and J is TRBJ2-3, with unresolved D. The CDR3 spans 14 residues. V dropped 1 base and J dropped 4 bases, with 9 bases sitting between them. The V gene's germline CDR1 is SGHNT and CDR2 YENEEA.